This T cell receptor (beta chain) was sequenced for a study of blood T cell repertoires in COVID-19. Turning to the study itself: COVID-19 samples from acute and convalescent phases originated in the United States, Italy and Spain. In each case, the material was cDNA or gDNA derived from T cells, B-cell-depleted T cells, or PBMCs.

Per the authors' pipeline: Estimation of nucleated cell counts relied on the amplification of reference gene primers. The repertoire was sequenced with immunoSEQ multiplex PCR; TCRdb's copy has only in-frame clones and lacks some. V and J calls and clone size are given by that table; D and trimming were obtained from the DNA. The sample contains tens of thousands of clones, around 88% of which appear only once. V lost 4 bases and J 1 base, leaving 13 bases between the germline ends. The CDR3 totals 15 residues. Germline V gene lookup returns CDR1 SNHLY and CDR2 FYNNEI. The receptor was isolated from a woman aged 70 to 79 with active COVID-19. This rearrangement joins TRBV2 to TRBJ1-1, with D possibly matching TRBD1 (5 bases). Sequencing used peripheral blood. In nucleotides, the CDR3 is TGTGCCAGCAGTGCAGCGGGGAGGGGGAACACTGAAGCTTTCTTT. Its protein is CASSAAGRGNTEAFF.